What follows describes a single T cell receptor (beta chain). No antigen is known for it. This sample was included in a study of siplizumab effects on memory and regulatory T cells. The table came from immunoSEQ multiplex PCR; TCRdb's copy has only in-frame clones and leaves some out. The table lists more than 75,000 clones, 93% of them singletons. The study's findings and limits: Siplizumab significantly reduced alloreactive sequences traceable to unstimulated CD4+ memory cells. Tracing alloreactive clones into unstimulated subsets worked for only a minor fraction of them. Researchers did not confirm the suppressive function of proliferating Tregs from siplizumab cultures.

This receptor was taken from a human donor in good health. The source material was CD8+ T cells sorted from blood.

The CDR3 coding sequence is TGTGCCAGCAGCTTAATGGTCAGAATCACAGATACGCAGTATTTT. This gives the protein CASSLMVRITDTQYF. The V gene is TRBV7-9, the J gene TRBJ2-3; D unclear. Germline lookup yields CDR1 SEHNR and CDR2 FQNEAQ (reference sequence). The V end lost 2 bases, the J end lost 2 bases, and 11 bases lay between the germline ends. CDR3 length equals 15 residues.